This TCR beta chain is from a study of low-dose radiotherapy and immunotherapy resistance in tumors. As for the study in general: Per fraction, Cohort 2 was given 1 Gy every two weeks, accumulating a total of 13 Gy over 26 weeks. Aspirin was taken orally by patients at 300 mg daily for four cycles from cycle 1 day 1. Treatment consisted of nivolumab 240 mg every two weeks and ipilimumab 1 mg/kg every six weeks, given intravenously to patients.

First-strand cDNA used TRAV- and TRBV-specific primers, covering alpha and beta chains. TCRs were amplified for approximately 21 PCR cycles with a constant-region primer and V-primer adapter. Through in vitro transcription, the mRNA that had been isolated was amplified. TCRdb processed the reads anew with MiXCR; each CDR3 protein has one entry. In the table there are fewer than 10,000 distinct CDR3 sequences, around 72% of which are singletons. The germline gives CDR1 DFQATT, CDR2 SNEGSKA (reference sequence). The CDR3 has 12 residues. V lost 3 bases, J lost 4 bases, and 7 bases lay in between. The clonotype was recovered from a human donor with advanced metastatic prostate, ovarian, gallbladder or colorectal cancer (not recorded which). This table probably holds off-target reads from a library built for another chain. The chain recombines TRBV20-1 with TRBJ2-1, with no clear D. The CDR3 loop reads CSASLPYNEQFF. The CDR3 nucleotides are TGCAGTGCTAGCCTTCCGTACAATGAGCAGTTCTTC.